These 26 T cell receptor beta chains originate from one sample sequenced in a study of tumor-infiltrating lymphocytes in primary liver carcinoma. Co-extraction of RNA and DNA was performed on roughly 20-33 mg of unsorted bulk tissue. TCR beta cDNA came from roughly 550 ng total RNA, primed with a constant-region primer. ARM-PCR was slightly modified, and three nested multiplex PCR rounds with it gave rise to the TCR beta libraries. The first two PCR rounds used TRBV1-TRBV30 forward primers with a C-beta reverse primer, roughly 10 cycles each. Each CDR3 protein is one row after TCRdb ran MiXCR on the multiplex PCR reads. This table holds roughly 190,000 distinct CDR3 sequences, around 81% found once. Specimen: tumor tissue from primary liver carcinoma. These receptors were collected from a middle-aged man with primary liver carcinoma and hepatitis B virus infection.

Note on this clonotype: At one end, the junction sequence differs from germline, possibly due to a read error. This sequence joins TRBV4-1 and TRBJ1-1; D not certain. Germline V gene lookup returns CDR1 MGHRA and CDR2 YSYEKL. CDR3 length: 16 residues. The CDR3 bases are TGTGCCAGCATCCAAGACCAGCGGGCAGTCCCCACTGAAGCTTTCTTT. Its translation: CASIQDQRAVPTEAFF.

A word on this clonotype: Relative to the germline gene, one junction end is altered; a read error may explain this. This rearrangement joins TRBV29-1 to TRBJ1-5; tentatively, D is TRBD1 (6 bases). The germline CDR1 and CDR2 sequences are SQVTM and ANQGSEA. This CDR3 has 13 residues. The CDR3 sequence is CCVVGQTNQSQHF. As DNA, the CDR3 is TGCTGCGTTGTCGGACAGACCAATCAGTCCCAGCATTTT. The whole variable domain, remainder taken from reference TRBV29-1 and TRBJ1-5, is SAVISQKPSRDICQRGTSLTIQCQVDSQVTMMFWYRQQPGQSLTLIATANQGSEATYESGFVIDKFPISRPNLTFSTLTVSNMSPEDSSIYLCCVVGQTNQSQHFGDGTRLSIL.

This clonotype was seen many times. The genes are TRBV7-9 and TRBJ2-7; 13 nucleotides align to TRBD2. CDR1 and CDR2 (germline): SEHNR, FQNEAQ (reference sequence). The V segment lost 4 bases and the J segment 0 bases; nucleotides outside the gene matches: 3. CDR3 length: 16 residues. CDR3 coding DNA: TGTGCCAGCAGCTCAAGACTAGCGGGGGGCTCCTACGAGCAGTACTTC. Its translation: CASSSRLAGGSYEQYF.

A few counts support this clonotype. The CDR3 does not close with the conserved phenylalanine or tryptophan, likely indicating a read error. No DNA is shown, since the ends of the CDR3 on it are uncertain; the CDR3 is the one TCRdb lists. The chain has TRBV14 and TRBJ2-3. From germline, CDR1 is SGHDN and CDR2 FVKESK. Termini included, the CDR3 measures 13 amino acids. This CDR3 reads CASSLSRSDTHYL.

The V and J genes are TRBV11-2 and TRBJ2-3; no reliable D call. CDR3 length equals 14 residues. V was shortened by 5 bases and J by 2 bases, with 11 bases between the two germline ends. Germline V CDR1 and CDR2: SGHAT, FQNNGV. In DNA, the CDR3 is TGTGCCAGCAGCCCCCCAGCCCTCACAGATACGCAGTATTTT. Its translation: CASSPPALTDTQYF.

A note on this clonotype: Without the conserved terminal phenylalanine or tryptophan, this CDR3 likely stems from a read error. DNA for the CDR3: TGTGTCAGCAGCCAAGGACAGGGGATAGAAGCTTTCCTT. Its protein is CVSSQGQGIEAFL. The chain links TRBV14 to TRBJ1-1, with TRBD1 matching over 9 bases. The CDR3 is made up of 13 amino acids. CDR1 SGHDN and CDR2 FVKESK come from the germline V gene.

A word on this clonotype: No conserved phenylalanine or tryptophan is present at the end of the CDR3, so a read error is the likely explanation. V gene TRBV10-3 combines with J gene TRBJ1-6; D perhaps matches TRBD1 (6 bases). The CDR3 has 15 amino acids. Germline V gene lookup returns CDR1 ENHRY and CDR2 SYGVKD. Trimming cost V 3 bases and J 9 bases, with 15 bases left between them. CDR3: CAISEDRSTSSPLHY. The DNA of the CDR3 is TGTGCCATCAGTGAAGACAGGTCTACAAGTTCACCCCTCCACTAT.

Remarks on this clonotype: An end of the junction differs from the germline gene, which may be a read error. The chain carries TRBV28 and TRBJ1-1; 7 bases agree with TRBD1. The CDR3 length is 14 residues. Germline-derived CDR1 and CDR2 are MDHEN and SYDVKM. In nucleotides, the CDR3 is TGTGCCAGCACCTCGGGACAGACGAACATTGAAGTTTTCTTT. Encoded protein: CASTSGQTNIEVFF.

The table lists this clonotype with a count of one. This chain connects TRBV6-2 or TRBV6-3 to TRBJ2-7, with 8 bases fitting TRBD2. CDR1 is MNHEY, CDR2 SVGEGT, per germline. The CDR3 length is 18 residues. V dropped 2 bases and J dropped 1; count of bases not matched to a gene: 13. This chain's CDR3 is CASSYRPGGTSRSYEQYF. The CDR3 bases are TGTGCCAGCAGTTACAGACCGGGAGGGACATCCCGATCCTACGAGCAGTACTTC.

To note about this clonotype: The junction departs from the called germline gene at one end, perhaps through a read error. V gene TRBV11-2 combines with J gene TRBJ2-1; a possible D gene is TRBD1 (6 bases). CDR3 size: 15 residues. Germline-derived CDR1 and CDR2 are SGHAT and FQNNGV. The CDR3 sequence is CASSPDRNAYNEQLF. CDR3 DNA sequence: TGTGCCAGCAGCCCCGACAGGAATGCCTACAATGAGCAGTTGTTC.

About this clonotype itself: A read error may explain this, as a much larger clone is one base away. The chain links TRBV10-3 to TRBJ1-4; perhaps TRBD1 as D (6 bases). CDR3 length: 15 residues. CDR1 and CDR2 (germline): ENHRY, SYGVKD. CDR3 sequence (DNA): TGTGCCATCAAACCGGGACGGGGGGCCGGTGAAAAAATGTTTTTT. Its translation is CAIKPGRGAGEKMFF.

Details on this clonotype: One end of the junction does not line up with germline, which may come from a read error. The rearrangement joins TRBV4-2 to TRBJ1-5; tentative D call: TRBD2 (5 bases). Judging by the DNA end, TRBJ2-3 fits better; the J call may be wrong. This CDR3 is built from 18 residues. Germline V gene data show CDR1 as LGHNA and CDR2 as YNFKEQ. This chain's CDR3 is CARSQEKGEGVSNQPQYF. CDR3 nucleotides: TGTGCCAGGAGCCAAGAAAAAGGAGAGGGCGTAAGCAATCAGCCCCAGTATTTT.

The genes are TRBV12-3 or TRBV12-4 and TRBJ1-1; D not certain. This CDR3 is 14 amino acids long. V dropped 3 bases and J dropped 4 bases, with 12 bases sitting between them. The CDR3 DNA is TGTGCCAGCAGTTTGGGGTTTACTGGCACTGAAGCTTTCTTT. Translated: CASSLGFTGTEAFF.

The chain combines TRBV5-1 with TRBJ2-1; tentative D call: TRBD2 (6 bases). The CDR3 totals 17 residues. Trimming removed 3 bases from V and 7 bases from J, with 23 bases in between. Germline loops: CDR1 SGHRS, CDR2 YFSETQ. The DNA of the CDR3 is TGCGCCAGCAGCTCGCGACTAGTGATCACCTTCCTAAATGAGCAGTTCTTC. Protein: CASSSRLVITFLNEQFF.

Points on this clonotype: A junction end diverges from the germline sequence, so it may reflect a read error. The chain has TRBV28 and TRBJ2-7; a possible D gene is TRBD1 (6 bases). The CDR3 has 15 amino acids. The germline V gene has CDR1 MDHEN and CDR2 SYDVKM. The CDR3 protein is CASSHQSRGIYEQYF. CDR3 nucleotide sequence: TGTGCCAGCTCCCACCAAAGCAGGGGAATCTACGAGCAGTACTTT.

Comments on this clonotype: At one boundary the junction diverges from the germline segment, which might be a read error. The genes are TRBV29-1 and TRBJ2-5; D is uncertain. The CDR3 has 12 amino acids. Germline loops: CDR1 SQVTM, CDR2 ANQGSEA. CDR3 region: CSVLGSQESQYF. CDR3 nucleotide sequence: TGCAGCGTGTTGGGGTCCCAAGAGAGCCAGTACTTC. Full variable domain (remainder filled in from reference TRBV29-1 and TRBJ2-5): SAVISQKPSRDICQRGTSLTIQCQVDSQVTMMFWYRQQPGQSLTLIATANQGSEATYESGFVIDKFPISRPNLTFSTLTVSNMSPEDSSIYLCSVLGSQESQYFGPGTRLLVL.

In the case of this clonotype: Since the CDR3 does not end with the conserved phenylalanine or tryptophan, this likely comes from a read error. This sequence joins TRBV12-3 or TRBV12-4 and TRBJ2-3; no clear D. The CDR3 runs to 14 residues. Trimming stripped 6 bases from V and 3 bases from J, with 13 bases between. In DNA form, the CDR3 reads TGTGCCAGCAGATTATCGGCACGTACAGATACGCAGTATCTT. Its translation: CASRLSARTDTQYL.

As regards this clonotype: The CDR3 ends on some other residue instead of the conserved phenylalanine or tryptophan, so this is likely a read error. The V and J genes are TRBV28 and TRBJ1-6, with TRBD1 matching over 9 bases. This CDR3 has 15 residues. The J segment lost 8 bases and the V segment lost 1 base, leaving 3 bases of the junction unmatched. The V gene's germline CDR1 is MDHEN and CDR2 SYDVKM. The CDR3 DNA reads as TGTGCCAGCAGTTTATTCGGGACAGGGTATTCACCCCTCCACCTT. As protein: CASSLFGTGYSPLHL.

CDR3 bases: TGTGCCAGCAGTGGAGACCATAGCAATCAATCCCAGCATTTT. This encodes CASSGDHSNQSQHF. This chain links TRBV6-1 with TRBJ1-5; no reliable D call. V lost 4 bases and J lost 11, with 18 bases in between. Germline assignment: CDR1 MNHNS and CDR2 SASEGT. This CDR3 contains 14 residues.

V and J are TRBV11-1 and TRBJ2-1; either TRBD1 or TRBD2 may fit D (6 bases each). The CDR3 has 16 amino acids. V was shortened by 7 bases and J by 11 bases, with 27 bases between the two germline ends. The germline V gene has CDR1 SGHAT and CDR2 FQDESV (reference sequence). The CDR3 here is CASISSRDGGLNKQFF. DNA of the CDR3: TGTGCCAGCATCTCATCCCGAGACGGGGGCTTAAATAAGCAGTTCTTC. Based on the CDR3 plus reference TRBV11-1 and TRBJ2-1, the full variable domain is EAEVAQSPRYKITEKSQAVAFWCDPISGHATLYWYRQILGQGPELLVQFQDESVVDDSQLPKDRFSAERLKGVDSTLKIQPAELGDSAMYLCASISSRDGGLNKQFFGPGTRLTVL.

This clonotype was seen more than once but under ten times. It may be a read error: a sequence one base away is much more abundant. The chain employs TRBV7-8 and TRBJ2-7, with D perhaps being TRBD1 or TRBD2 (6 bases each). CDR1 SGHVS and CDR2 FQNEAQ come from the germline V gene. The CDR3 covers 12 residues. CDR3 region: CVSSEGGTFQYF. CDR3 DNA: TGTGTCAGCAGCGAAGGAGGGACATTCCAGTACTTC.

Worth noting for this clonotype: The junction departs from germline at one end; a sequencing error may be responsible. The rearrangement links TRBV14 to TRBJ1-2, with a weak D call TRBD1 (6 bases). The CDR3 covers 14 residues. Per the germline V gene, CDR1 is SGHDN and CDR2 is FVKESK. CDR3 bases: TGTGCTAGCAGCCAAGGGGGGCACATCTCTGCCTACACCTTC. Encoded protein: CASSQGGHISAYTF.

A word on this clonotype: This sequence may be a read error, since a much larger clone differs from it by one base. This chain uses TRBV28 with TRBJ2-1; D is unclear. Germline V CDR1 and CDR2: MDHEN, SYDVKM. The CDR3 runs to 13 residues. With 5 bases removed from V and 9 bases from J, the gap between germline ends came to 14 bases. This chain's CDR3 is CASSIPATGEQFF. The CDR3 nucleotides read TGTGCCAGCAGTATCCCCGCGACTGGTGAGCAGTTCTTC. The full variable domain, completed using reference TRBV28 and TRBJ2-1, is DVKVTQSSRYLVKRTGEKVFLECVQDMDHENMFWYRQDPGLGLRLIYFSYDVKMKEKGDIPEGYSVSREKKERFSLILESASTNQTSMYLCASSIPATGEQFFGPGTRLTVL.

A word on this clonotype: Its ends do not fully match the called genes, so a read error is possible. The V call is TRBV11-3, the J call TRBJ2-3; D possibly uses TRBD1 or TRBD2 (5 bases each). Germline values: CDR1 SGHNT, CDR2 YENEEA. The CDR3 runs 17 residues. The CDR3 sequence is CASSPGTLRSDTDTQYF. The CDR3 DNA is TGTGCCAGCAGCCCCGGGACCTTGAGAAGCGACACAGATACGCAGTACTTT.

Note on this clonotype: One end of the junction does not line up with germline, which may come from a read error. The CDR3 is CANSQDWRSGRVYNEQFF. In DNA form, the CDR3 reads TGTGCCAACAGCCAAGATTGGAGGTCAGGCAGAGTCTACAATGAGCAGTTCTTC. V and J are TRBV4-2 and TRBJ2-1, with D maybe TRBD2 (5 bases). Germline-derived CDR1 and CDR2 are LGHNA and YNFKEQ. This CDR3 spans 18 amino acids.

This clonotype was counted between two and nine times. A junction boundary mismatches the germline segment, possibly from a read error. V usage is TRBV5-1 and J usage is TRBJ1-2; 8 nucleotides match TRBD1. The CDR3 runs 14 residues. Germline V gene sequence: CDR1 SGHRS, CDR2 YFSETQ. As DNA, the CDR3 is TGCGCCAGCAGCATTGGACAGGGTGACTATGGCCACACCTTC. Translation gives CASSIGQGDYGHTF.